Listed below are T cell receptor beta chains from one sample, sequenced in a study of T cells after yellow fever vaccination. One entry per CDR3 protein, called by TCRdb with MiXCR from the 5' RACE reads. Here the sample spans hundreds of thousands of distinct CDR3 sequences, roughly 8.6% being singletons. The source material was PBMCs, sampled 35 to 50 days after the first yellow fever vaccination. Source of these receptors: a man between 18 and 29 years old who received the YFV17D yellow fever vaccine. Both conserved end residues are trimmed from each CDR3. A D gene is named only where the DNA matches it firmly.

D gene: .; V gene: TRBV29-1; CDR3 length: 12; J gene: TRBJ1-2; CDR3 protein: SVGGGIVDYGYT
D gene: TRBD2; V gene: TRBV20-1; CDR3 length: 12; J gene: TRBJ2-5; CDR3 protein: SARAASGRETQY
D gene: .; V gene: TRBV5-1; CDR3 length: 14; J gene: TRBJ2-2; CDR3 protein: ASSLVPVSATGELF
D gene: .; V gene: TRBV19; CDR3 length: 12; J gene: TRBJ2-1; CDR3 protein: ASSIADSYNEQF
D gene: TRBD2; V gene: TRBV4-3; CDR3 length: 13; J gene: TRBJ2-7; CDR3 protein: ASSHTGTTAYEQY
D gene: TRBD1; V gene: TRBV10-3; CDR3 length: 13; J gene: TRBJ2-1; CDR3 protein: AISVGGQGLGEQF
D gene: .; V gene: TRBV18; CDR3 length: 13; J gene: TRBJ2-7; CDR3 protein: ASSLSITGPREQY
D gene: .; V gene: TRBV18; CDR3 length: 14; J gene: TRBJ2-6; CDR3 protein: ASSPAVLSGANVLT
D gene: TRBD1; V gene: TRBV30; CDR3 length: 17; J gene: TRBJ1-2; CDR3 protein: AWSPLHSTGPTDNYGYT
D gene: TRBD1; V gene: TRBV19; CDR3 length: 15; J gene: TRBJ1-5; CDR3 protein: ASRTGTGLWNNQPQH
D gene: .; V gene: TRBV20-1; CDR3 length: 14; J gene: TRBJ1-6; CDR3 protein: SARDRGSSYNSPLH
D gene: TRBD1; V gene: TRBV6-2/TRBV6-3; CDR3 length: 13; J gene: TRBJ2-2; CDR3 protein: ASSTGATNTGELF
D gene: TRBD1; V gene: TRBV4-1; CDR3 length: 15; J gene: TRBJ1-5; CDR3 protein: ASSQPGQGRGNQPQH
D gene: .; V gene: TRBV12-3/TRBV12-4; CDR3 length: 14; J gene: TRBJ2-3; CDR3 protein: ASSQGGQGSGDTQY
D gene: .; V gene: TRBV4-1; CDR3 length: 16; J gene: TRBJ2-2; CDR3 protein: ASSQVFGGTGGDGELF
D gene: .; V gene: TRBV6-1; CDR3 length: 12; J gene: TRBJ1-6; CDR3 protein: ASTPQEYNSPLH
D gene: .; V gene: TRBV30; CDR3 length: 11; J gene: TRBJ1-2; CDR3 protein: AWKRDRPYGYT
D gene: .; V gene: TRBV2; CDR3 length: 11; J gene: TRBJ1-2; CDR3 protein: ASREGYNYGYT
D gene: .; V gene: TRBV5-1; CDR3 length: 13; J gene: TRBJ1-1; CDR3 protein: ASSTDLTPTTEAF
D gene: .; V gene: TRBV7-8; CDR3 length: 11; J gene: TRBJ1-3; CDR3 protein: ASSFVDGNTIY
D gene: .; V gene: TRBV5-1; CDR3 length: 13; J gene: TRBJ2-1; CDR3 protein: ASRLRQPTYNEQF
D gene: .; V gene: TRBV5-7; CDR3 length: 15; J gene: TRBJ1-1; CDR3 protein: ASSLVTGHPLNTEAF